This T cell receptor (beta chain) was observed in a study of control samples from healthy donors and cancer patients. Germline values: CDR1 MNHEY, CDR2 SVGAGI. The V and J ends lost 0 bases and 5 bases respectively, with 13 bases between them. This CDR3 is 15 amino acids long. This table comes from immunoSEQ multiplex PCR, and its TCRdb copy is limited to in-frame clones, with some not included. The sample lists roughly 130,000 clones; more than 80% were seen once. Sequenced: blood. The sequence was collected from a man aged 18 to 29 in good health. The chain joins TRBV6-5 to TRBJ1-2, with D possibly being TRBD1 (5 bases). The CDR3 DNA sequence: TGTGCCAGCAGTTACTCGTTAGGGACGGTATATGGCTACACCTTC. It specifies CASSYSLGTVYGYTF.